The clone carrying this TCR beta chain was counted a few times. Its antigen is still unknown. V dropped 0 bases and J dropped 7; count of bases not matched to a gene: 2. CDR3 size: 13 residues. Germline loops: CDR1 SGHDT, CDR2 YYEEEE. Assay used: immunoSEQ multiplex PCR; TCRdb lists only in-frame clones, some missing. This table holds tens of thousands of clones, about 86% found once. This specimen comes from a study of T cells in narcolepsy. Across the study: Enrolled donors included narcolepsy type 1 or type 2 patients and healthy controls. Study-level points and caveats: Autoreactive clone sequences were missing from some blood memory CD4+ repertoires. Reportedly, autoreactive clonotypes were serially detected in patients' blood but not controls'.

Sequenced: memory (CD45RA-) CD4+ T cells from blood. The clonotype comes from a human donor in good health. This rearrangement joins TRBV5-6 to TRBJ1-2; 8 nucleotides align to TRBD1. DNA for the CDR3: TGTGCCAGCAGCTTGGCGACAGGGGCTGGCTACACCTTC. Its translation: CASSLATGAGYTF. Full variable domain (outside the CDR3, taken from reference TRBV5-6 and TRBJ1-2): DAGVTQSPTHLIKTRGQQVTLRCSPKSGHDTVSWYQQALGQGPQFIFQYYEEEERQRGNFPDRFSGHQFPNYSSELNVNALLLGDSALYLCASSLATGAGYTFGSGTRLTVV.